These T cell receptor beta chains were read from a single sample in a study of T cell repertoires in cytomegalovirus infection. These receptors are not linked to any known antigen. TCRdb reanalysed the reads using MiXCR and keeps one entry per CDR3 protein. This table holds about 220,000 distinct CDR3 sequences, 30% to 45% found once. Specimen: CD8+ T cells from cultured PBMCs, collected from culture after CMV antigen stimulation. These receptors were obtained from a human donor in good health (CMV status not recorded). Some clones in this sample may be carry-over from other donors' samples. Both conserved end residues are part of each CDR3. Each record gives: D gene, clone size, V gene, J gene, CDR3 protein, CDR3 DNA. A D gene is named only where the DNA matches it firmly. Clone size is not always given. Where it is, it says once, few, many or a class for expanded clones.

>NA|many|TRBV7-9|TRBJ2-1
CASSLKVGGSYNEQFF
TGTGCCAGCAGCTTAAAAGTGGGGGGCAGCTACAATGAGCAGTTCTTC
>NA|NA|TRBV28|TRBJ2-7
CASRLRLSSYEQYF
TGTGCCAGCAGACTCCGTTTGAGCTCCTACGAGCAGTACTTC
>NA|many|TRBV7-8|TRBJ1-5
CASSSQPSQPQHF
TGTGCCAGCAGCTCACAGCCCAGTCAGCCCCAGCATTTT
>TRBD1|few|TRBV29-1|TRBJ1-1
CSVEGGTGSEAFF
TGCAGCGTTGAAGGGGGGACAGGTTCTGAAGCTTTCTTT
>NA|few|TRBV7-2|TRBJ1-1
CASSPDQGRDTEAFF
TGTGCCAGCAGCCCGGATCAGGGAAGGGACACTGAAGCTTTCTTT
>NA|NA|TRBV6-5|TRBJ1-1
CASSYARGVEAFF
TGTGCCAGCAGTTACGCGCGGGGAGTTGAAGCTTTCTTT
>NA|NA|TRBV7-9|TRBJ2-2
CASSPITNTGELFF
TGTGCCAGCAGCCCCATCACGAACACCGGGGAGCTGTTTTTT
>NA|NA|TRBV4-2|TRBJ1-6
CASSPQSGGRRKSPLHF
TGTGCCAGCAGCCCCCAAAGTGGGGGGCGCAGAAAATCACCCCTCCACTTT
>NA|NA|TRBV9|TRBJ2-1
CASSAGSSSYNEQFF
TGTGCCAGCAGCGCCGGCAGCAGCTCCTACAATGAGCAGTTCTTC
>TRBD2|NA|TRBV3-1|TRBJ2-1
CASSQDGAGDEQFF
TGTGCCAGCAGCCAAGACGGAGCGGGAGATGAGCAGTTCTTC
>NA|NA|TRBV7-6|TRBJ2-7
CASSSTETYEQYF
TGTGCCAGCAGCTCGACGGAAACCTACGAGCAGTACTTC
>NA|many|TRBV7-6|TRBJ2-4
CASSLGGTFENIQYF
TGTGCCAGCAGCTTAGGAGGGACGTTCGAAAACATTCAGTACTTC
>NA|NA|TRBV12-3/TRBV12-4|TRBJ2-2
CASSLGFLGGELFF
TGTGCCAGCAGTTTAGGCTTTCTGGGCGGGGAGCTGTTTTTT
>NA|many|TRBV7-2|TRBJ2-2
CASSRPTHSSFLTNTGELFF
TGTGCCAGCAGCCGCCCTACCCACTCTAGCTTCCTGACGAACACCGGGGAGCTGTTTTTT
>TRBD2|few|TRBV12-3/TRBV12-4|TRBJ2-2
CASSLGLAGGPTGELFF
TGTGCCAGCAGTTTGGGTCTGGCGGGGGGGCCGACCGGGGAGCTGTTTTTT
>NA|NA|TRBV9|TRBJ1-5
CASSVTSEWNSNQPQHF
TGTGCCAGCAGCGTAACTTCGGAGTGGAATAGCAATCAGCCCCAGCATTTT
>NA|few|TRBV11-2|TRBJ1-2
CASSLSDSYGYTF
TGTGCCAGCAGCCTATCGGACAGCTATGGCTACACCTTC
>NA|NA|TRBV10-3|TRBJ2-3
CAISESGRQRGTDTQYF
TGTGCCATCAGTGAGTCGGGACGGCAGAGGGGCACAGATACGCAGTATTTT
>NA|few|TRBV6-5|TRBJ2-2
CASSYFQDLNTGELFF
TGTGCCAGCAGTTACTTTCAGGACCTTAACACCGGGGAGCTGTTTTTT
>TRBD2|NA|TRBV7-9|TRBJ2-3
CASRWTSGRAKDTQYF
TGTGCCAGCAGATGGACTAGCGGGAGGGCCAAAGATACGCAGTATTTT
>NA|many|TRBV7-2|TRBJ2-7
CASSLLRAHFYEQYF
TGTGCCAGCAGCTTATTGAGGGCGCACTTCTACGAGCAGTACTTC
>TRBD2|NA|TRBV7-8|TRBJ2-1
CASSASLAGGPVSYNEQFF
TGTGCCAGCAGCGCCTCACTAGCGGGAGGGCCGGTTTCCTACAATGAGCAGTTCTTC
>TRBD1|few|TRBV3-1|TRBJ2-5
CASSHLDRVGETQYF
TGTGCCAGCAGCCATCTCGACAGGGTTGGGGAGACCCAGTACTTC
>NA|NA|TRBV3-1|TRBJ2-3
CASASRFVGTDTQYF
TGTGCCAGCGCCAGCCGTTTCGTTGGCACAGATACGCAGTATTTT
>TRBD2|NA|TRBV9|TRBJ2-3
CASSVHAGGSTDTQYF
TGTGCCAGCAGCGTTCACGCGGGGGGAAGCACAGATACGCAGTATTTT
>NA|few|TRBV10-3|TRBJ1-3
CAIGQARAGNTIYF
TGTGCCATCGGACAAGCCAGGGCTGGAAACACCATATATTTT
>TRBD2|NA|TRBV7-9|TRBJ2-2
CASSPGTSGSRELFF
TGTGCCAGCAGCCCCGGGACTAGCGGTTCGAGGGAGCTGTTTTTT
>NA|NA|TRBV6-6|TRBJ1-1
CASSAGPTDGTEAFF
TGTGCCAGCAGTGCGGGCCCCACGGACGGCACTGAAGCTTTCTTT
>TRBD2|NA|TRBV28|TRBJ2-1
CASSLYSGNHNEQFF
TGTGCCAGCAGTTTATATAGCGGGAACCACAATGAGCAGTTCTTC
>NA|few|TRBV7-2|TRBJ2-6
CASSLNSLAMSSGANVLTF
TGTGCCAGCAGCTTAAATTCGCTAGCGATGTCTTCTGGGGCCAACGTCCTGACTTTC
>NA|NA|TRBV6-5|TRBJ1-2
CASSGRGNYGYTF
TGTGCCAGCAGCGGACGCGGGAACTATGGCTACACCTTC
>NA|NA|TRBV12-5|TRBJ2-7
CASGPPNAGRDTYEQYF
TGTGCTAGTGGACCACCAAACGCCGGACGGGACACCTACGAGCAGTACTTC
>NA|few|TRBV15|TRBJ2-2
CATSRESTYGELFF
TGTGCCACCAGCAGAGAATCGACATACGGGGAGCTGTTTTTT
>NA|NA|TRBV28|TRBJ2-6
CASGLGANVLTF
TGTGCCAGCGGGTTAGGGGCCAACGTCCTGACTTTC
>TRBD2|many|TRBV4-1|TRBJ2-2
CASSFSGLAVTYTGELFF
TGCGCCAGCAGCTTCAGCGGCCTAGCGGTGACATACACCGGGGAGCTGTTTTTT
>TRBD1|NA|TRBV28|TRBJ1-5
CASTPSRGQGYQPQHF
TGTGCCAGCACCCCCTCCCGAGGACAGGGATATCAGCCCCAGCATTTT